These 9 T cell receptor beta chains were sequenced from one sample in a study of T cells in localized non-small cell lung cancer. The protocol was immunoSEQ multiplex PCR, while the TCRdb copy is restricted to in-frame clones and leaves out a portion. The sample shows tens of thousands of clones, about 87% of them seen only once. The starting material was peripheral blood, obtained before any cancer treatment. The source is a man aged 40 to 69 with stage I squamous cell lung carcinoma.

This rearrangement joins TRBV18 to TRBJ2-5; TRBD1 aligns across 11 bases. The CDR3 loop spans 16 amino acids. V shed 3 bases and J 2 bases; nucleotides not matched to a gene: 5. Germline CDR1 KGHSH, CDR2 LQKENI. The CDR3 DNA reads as TGTGCCAGCTCACCTATTGGGACAGGGGGTCAAGAGACCCAGTACTTC. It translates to CASSPIGTGGQETQYF.

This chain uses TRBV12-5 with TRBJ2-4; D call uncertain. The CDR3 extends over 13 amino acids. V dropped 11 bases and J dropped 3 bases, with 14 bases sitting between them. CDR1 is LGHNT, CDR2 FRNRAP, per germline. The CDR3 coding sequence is TGTGCTCCCAGTGGTTCTGGCAAAAACATTCAGTACTTC. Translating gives CAPSGSGKNIQYF.

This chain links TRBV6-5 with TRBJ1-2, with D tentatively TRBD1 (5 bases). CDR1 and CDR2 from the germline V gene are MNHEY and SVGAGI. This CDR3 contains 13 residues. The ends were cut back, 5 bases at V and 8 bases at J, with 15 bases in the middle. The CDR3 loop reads CASSQTRRDGYTF. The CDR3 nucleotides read TGTGCCAGCAGTCAGACCCGACGGGACGGCTACACCTTC.

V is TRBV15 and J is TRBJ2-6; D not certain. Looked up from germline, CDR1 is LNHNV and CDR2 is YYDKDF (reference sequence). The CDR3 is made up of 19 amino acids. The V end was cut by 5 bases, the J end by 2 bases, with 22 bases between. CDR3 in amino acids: CATSQPGIFPSAGANVLTF. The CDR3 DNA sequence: TGTGCCACCAGCCAACCAGGTATTTTCCCCTCTGCTGGGGCCAACGTCCTGACTTTC.

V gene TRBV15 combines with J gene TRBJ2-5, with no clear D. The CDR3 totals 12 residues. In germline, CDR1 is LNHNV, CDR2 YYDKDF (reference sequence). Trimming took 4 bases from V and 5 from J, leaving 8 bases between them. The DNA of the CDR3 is TGTGCCACCAGCATGGGCGAGGAGACCCAGTACTTC. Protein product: CATSMGEETQYF.

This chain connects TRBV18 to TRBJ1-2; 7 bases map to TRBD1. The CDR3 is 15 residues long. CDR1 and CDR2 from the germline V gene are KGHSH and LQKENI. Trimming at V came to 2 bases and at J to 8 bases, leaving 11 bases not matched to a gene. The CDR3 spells CASSPDQTGDGGYTF. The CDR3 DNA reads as TGTGCCAGCTCACCAGATCAAACAGGGGATGGAGGCTACACCTTC.

CDR3: CASSSVGTHGNQPQHF. As DNA, the CDR3 is TGTGCCAGCAGTTCCGTCGGGACCCACGGCAATCAGCCCCAGCATTTT. The genes are TRBV28 and TRBJ1-5; possible D gene TRBD1, 5 bases. The germline V gene encodes CDR1 MDHEN and CDR2 SYDVKM. V was cut by 4 bases and J by 2 bases, with 15 bases left in between. The CDR3 consists of 16 residues.

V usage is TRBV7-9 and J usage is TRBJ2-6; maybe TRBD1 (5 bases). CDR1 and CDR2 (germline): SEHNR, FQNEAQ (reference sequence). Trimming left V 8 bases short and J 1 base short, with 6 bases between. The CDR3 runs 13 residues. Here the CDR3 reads CASGASGANVLTF. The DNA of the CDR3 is TGTGCCAGCGGGGCTTCTGGGGCCAACGTCCTGACTTTC. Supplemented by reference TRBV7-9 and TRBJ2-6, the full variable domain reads DTGVSQNPRHKITKRGQNVTFRCDPISEHNRLYWYRQTLGQGPEFLTYFQNEAQLEKSRLLSDRFSAERPKGSFSTLEIQRTEQGDSAMYLCASGASGANVLTFGAGSRLTVL.

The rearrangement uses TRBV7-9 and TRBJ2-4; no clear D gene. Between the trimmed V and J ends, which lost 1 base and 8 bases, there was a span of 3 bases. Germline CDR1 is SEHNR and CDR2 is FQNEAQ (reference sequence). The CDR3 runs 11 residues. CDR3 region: CASSLEYIQYF. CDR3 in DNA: TGTGCCAGCAGCTTAGAGTACATTCAGTACTTC.